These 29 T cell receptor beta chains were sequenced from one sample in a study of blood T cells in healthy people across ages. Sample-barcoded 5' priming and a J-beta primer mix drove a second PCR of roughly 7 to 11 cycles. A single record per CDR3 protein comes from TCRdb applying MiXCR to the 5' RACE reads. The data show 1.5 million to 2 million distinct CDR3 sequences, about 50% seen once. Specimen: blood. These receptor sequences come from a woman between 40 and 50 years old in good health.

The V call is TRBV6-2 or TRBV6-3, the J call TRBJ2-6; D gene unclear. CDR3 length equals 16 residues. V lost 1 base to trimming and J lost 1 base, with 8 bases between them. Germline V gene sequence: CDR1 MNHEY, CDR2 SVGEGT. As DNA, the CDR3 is TGTGCCAGCAGTTACTGGTCGGGTTCTGGGGCCAACGTCCTGACTTTC. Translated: CASSYWSGSGANVLTF.

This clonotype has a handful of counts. The CDR3 DNA follows: TGCGCCAGCAGCCAAGGGACAGTATCTTCTAACTATGGCTACACCTTC. Its translation: CASSQGTVSSNYGYTF. J is TRBJ1-2 and V is TRBV4-1; D is possibly TRBD1 (6 bases). V was trimmed by 1 base and J by 0 bases, leaving 12 bases between them. This CDR3 spans 16 amino acids. Per the germline V gene, CDR1 is MGHRA and CDR2 is YSYEKL.

As DNA, the CDR3 is TGCAGTGCTAGAGATAAGACTAGCGGAACTTACAATGAGCAGTTCTTC. It encodes CSARDKTSGTYNEQFF. This chain connects TRBV20-1 to TRBJ2-1; 9 bases agree with TRBD2. Per the germline V gene, CDR1 is DFQATT and CDR2 is SNEGSKA (reference sequence). The V segment lost 0 bases and the J segment 4 bases; nucleotides outside the gene matches: 7. This CDR3 comprises 16 residues.

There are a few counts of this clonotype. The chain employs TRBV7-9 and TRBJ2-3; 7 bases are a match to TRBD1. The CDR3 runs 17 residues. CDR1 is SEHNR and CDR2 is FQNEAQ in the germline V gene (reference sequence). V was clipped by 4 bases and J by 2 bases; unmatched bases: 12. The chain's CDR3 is CASSSVTGDGLTDTQYF. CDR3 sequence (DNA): TGTGCCAGCAGCTCAGTTACAGGGGACGGACTCACAGATACGCAGTATTTT.

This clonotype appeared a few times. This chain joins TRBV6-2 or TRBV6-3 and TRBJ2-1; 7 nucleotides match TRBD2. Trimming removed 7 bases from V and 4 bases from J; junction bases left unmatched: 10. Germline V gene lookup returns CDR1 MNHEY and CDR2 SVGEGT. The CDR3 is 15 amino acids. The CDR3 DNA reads TGTGCCAGCACCGAGGGAGGGTCGGGGTACAATGAGCAGTTCTTC. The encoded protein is CASTEGGSGYNEQFF.

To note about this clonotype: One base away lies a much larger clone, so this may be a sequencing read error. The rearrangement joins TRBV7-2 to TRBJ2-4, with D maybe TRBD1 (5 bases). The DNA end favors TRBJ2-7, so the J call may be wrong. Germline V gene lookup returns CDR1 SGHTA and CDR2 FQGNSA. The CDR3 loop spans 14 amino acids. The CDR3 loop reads CASRKKGPYYEQYF. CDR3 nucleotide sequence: TGTGCCAGCAGGAAGAAGGGGCCCTACTACGAGCAGTACTTC.

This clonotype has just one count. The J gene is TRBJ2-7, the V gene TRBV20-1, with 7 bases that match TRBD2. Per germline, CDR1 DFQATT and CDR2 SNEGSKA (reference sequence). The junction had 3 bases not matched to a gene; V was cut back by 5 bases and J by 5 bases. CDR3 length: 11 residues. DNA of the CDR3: TGCAGTGCTTGGGGGGGGAACGAGCAGTACTTC. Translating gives CSAWGGNEQYF.

The CDR3 DNA sequence: TGCAGTGCTAGAGATAGGCGCAGGGCAACTAATGAAAAACTGTTTTTT. Translating gives CSARDRRRATNEKLFF. The chain combines TRBV20-1 with TRBJ1-4; D is possibly TRBD1 (5 bases). V was clipped by 0 bases and J by 0 bases, with 11 bases between them. The CDR3 spans 16 residues. CDR1 and CDR2 from the germline V gene are DFQATT and SNEGSKA (reference sequence).

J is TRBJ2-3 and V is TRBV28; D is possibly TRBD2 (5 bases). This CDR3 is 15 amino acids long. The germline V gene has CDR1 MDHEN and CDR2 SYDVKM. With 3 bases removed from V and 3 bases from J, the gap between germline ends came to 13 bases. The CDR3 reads CASSFEGDVTDTQYF. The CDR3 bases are TGTGCCAGCAGTTTCGAGGGTGATGTGACAGATACGCAGTATTTT.

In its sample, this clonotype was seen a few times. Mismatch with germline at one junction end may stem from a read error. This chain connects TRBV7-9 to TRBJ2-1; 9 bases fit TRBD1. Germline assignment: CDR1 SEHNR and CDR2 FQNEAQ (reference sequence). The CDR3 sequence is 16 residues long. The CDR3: CASSLAGTGIYNEQFF. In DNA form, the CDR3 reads TGCGCCAGCAGCTTGGCGGGGACAGGGATCTACAATGAGCAGTTCTTC.

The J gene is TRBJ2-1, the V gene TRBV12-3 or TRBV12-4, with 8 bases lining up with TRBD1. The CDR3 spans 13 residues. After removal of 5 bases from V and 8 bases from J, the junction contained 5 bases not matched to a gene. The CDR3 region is CASSPQDRDEQFF. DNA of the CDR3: TGTGCCAGCAGTCCCCAGGACAGGGATGAGCAGTTCTTC.

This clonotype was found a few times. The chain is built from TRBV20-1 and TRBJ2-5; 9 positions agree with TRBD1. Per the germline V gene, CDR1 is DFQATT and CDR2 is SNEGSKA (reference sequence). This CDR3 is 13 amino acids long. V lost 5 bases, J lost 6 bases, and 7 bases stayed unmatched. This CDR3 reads CSAVRGTGKTQYF. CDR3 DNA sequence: TGCAGTGCTGTCCGAGGGACAGGGAAGACCCAGTACTTC.

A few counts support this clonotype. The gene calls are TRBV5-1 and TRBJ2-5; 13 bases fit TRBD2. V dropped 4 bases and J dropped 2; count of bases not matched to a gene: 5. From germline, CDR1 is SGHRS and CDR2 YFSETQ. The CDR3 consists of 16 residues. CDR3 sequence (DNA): TGCGCCAGCAGCCGGACTAGCGGGGGCCAACAAGAGACCCAGTACTTC. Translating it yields CASSRTSGGQQETQYF.

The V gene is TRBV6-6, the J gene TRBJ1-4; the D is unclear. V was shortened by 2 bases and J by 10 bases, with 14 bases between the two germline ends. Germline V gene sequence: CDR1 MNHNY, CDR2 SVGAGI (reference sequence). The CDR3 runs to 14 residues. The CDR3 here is CASSYRGRSGKLFF. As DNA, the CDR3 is TGTGCCAGCAGTTACAGAGGGAGGTCAGGAAAACTGTTTTTT.

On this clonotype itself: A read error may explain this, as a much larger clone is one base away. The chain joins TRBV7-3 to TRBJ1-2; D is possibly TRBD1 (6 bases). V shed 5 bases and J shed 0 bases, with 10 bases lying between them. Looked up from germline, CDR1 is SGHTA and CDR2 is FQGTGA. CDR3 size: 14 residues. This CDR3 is CASSPDSANYGYTF. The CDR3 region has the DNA TGTGCCAGCAGCCCGGACAGTGCTAACTATGGCTACACCTTC. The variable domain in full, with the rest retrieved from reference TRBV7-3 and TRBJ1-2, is GAGVSQTPSNKVTEKGKYVELRCDPISGHTALYWYRQSLGQGPEFLIYFQGTGAADDSGLPNDRFFAVRPEGSVSTLKIQRTERGDSAVYLCASSPDSANYGYTFGSGTRLTVV.

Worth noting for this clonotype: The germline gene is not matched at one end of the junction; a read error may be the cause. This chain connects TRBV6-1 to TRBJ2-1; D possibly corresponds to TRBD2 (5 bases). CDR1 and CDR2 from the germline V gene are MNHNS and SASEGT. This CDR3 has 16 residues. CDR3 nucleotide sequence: TGTGCCAGCAGTGAACTCGGGGAAAGCTCCTACAGTGAGCAGTTCTTC. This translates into CASSELGESSYSEQFF.

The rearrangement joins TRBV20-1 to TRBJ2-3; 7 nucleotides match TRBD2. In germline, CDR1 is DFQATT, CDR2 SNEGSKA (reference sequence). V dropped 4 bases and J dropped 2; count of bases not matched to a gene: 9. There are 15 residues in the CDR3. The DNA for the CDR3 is TGCAGTGCTACCGCCAGCGGGGCCTTCACAGATACGCAGTATTTT. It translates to CSATASGAFTDTQYF.

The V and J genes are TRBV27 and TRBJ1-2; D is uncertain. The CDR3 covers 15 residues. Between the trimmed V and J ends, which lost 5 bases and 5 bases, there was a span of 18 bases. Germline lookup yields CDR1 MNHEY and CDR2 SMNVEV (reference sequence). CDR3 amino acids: CASSPRFRSPYGYTF. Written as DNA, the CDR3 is TGTGCCAGCAGTCCCCGATTCAGGAGTCCATATGGCTACACCTTC.

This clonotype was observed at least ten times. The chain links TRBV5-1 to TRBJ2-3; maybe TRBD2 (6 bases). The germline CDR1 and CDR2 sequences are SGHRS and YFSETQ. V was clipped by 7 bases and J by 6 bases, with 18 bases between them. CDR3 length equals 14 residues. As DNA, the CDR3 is TGCGCCAGCCGAGAATGGGCGGGGCCCGATACGCAGTATTTT. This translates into CASREWAGPDTQYF.

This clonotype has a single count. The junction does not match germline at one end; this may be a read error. CDR3 loop: CASRTDYGHTF. CDR3 sequence (DNA): TGTGCCAGCAGGACAGACTATGGCCACACCTTC. The V and J genes are TRBV6-5 and TRBJ1-2; possible D gene TRBD1, 5 bases. This CDR3 has 11 amino acids. CDR1 is MNHEY, CDR2 SVGAGI, per germline.

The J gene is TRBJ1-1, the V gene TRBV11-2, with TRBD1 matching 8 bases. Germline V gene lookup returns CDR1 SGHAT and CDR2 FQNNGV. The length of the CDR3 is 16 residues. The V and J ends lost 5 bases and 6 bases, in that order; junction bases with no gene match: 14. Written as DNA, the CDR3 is TGTGCCAGCAGCGCTACCCCGCGACAGGGGTTCGCTGAAGCTTTCTTT. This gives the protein CASSATPRQGFAEAFF.

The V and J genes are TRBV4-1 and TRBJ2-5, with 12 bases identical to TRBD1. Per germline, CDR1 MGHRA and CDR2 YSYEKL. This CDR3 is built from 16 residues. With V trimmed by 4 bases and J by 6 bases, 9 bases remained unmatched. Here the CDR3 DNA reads TGCGCCAGCAGCCGAGGGCCGGGACAGGGGGCGAAGACCCAGTACTTC. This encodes CASSRGPGQGAKTQYF.

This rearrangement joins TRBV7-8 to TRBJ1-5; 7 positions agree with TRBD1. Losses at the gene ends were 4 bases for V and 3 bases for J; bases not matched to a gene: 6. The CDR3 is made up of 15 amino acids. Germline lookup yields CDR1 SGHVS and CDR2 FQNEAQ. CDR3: CASSSYGTDNQPQHF. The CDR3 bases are TGTGCCAGCAGCTCATATGGGACAGACAATCAGCCCCAGCATTTT.

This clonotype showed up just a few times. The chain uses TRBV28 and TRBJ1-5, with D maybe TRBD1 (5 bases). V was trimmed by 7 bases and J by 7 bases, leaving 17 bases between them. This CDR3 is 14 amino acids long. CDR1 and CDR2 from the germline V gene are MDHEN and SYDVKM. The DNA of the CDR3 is TGTGCCAGCACGGAGAGGGGCGAACAGCAGCCCCAGCATTTT. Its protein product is CASTERGEQQPQHF. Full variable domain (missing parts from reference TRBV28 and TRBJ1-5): DVKVTQSSRYLVKRTGEKVFLECVQDMDHENMFWYRQDPGLGLRLIYFSYDVKMKEKGDIPEGYSVSREKKERFSLILESASTNQTSMYLCASTERGEQQPQHFGDGTRLSIL.

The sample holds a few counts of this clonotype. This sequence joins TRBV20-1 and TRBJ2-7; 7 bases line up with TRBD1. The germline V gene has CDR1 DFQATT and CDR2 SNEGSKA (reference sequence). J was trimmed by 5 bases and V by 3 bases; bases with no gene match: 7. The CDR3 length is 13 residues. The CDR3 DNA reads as TGCAGTGCTAGTAAAGGGGGCACAAACGAGCAGTACTTC. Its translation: CSASKGGTNEQYF.

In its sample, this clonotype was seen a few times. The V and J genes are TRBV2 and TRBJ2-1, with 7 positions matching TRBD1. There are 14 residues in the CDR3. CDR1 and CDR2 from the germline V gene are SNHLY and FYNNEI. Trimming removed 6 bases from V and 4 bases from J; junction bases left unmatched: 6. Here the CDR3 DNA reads TGTGCCAGCAGCGAGACAGGGATTTACAATGAGCAGTTCTTC. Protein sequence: CASSETGIYNEQFF.

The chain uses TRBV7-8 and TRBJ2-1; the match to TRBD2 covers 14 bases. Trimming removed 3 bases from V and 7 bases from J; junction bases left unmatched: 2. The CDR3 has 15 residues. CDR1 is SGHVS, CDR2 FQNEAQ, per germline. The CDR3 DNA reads TGTGCCAGCAGCTTCCGGACTAGCGGGGGGAATGAGCAGTTCTTC. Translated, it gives CASSFRTSGGNEQFF.

The CDR3 DNA follows: TGTGCCAGCAGCGTCAGGAGTTATAATTCACCCCTCCACTTT. This translates into CASSVRSYNSPLHF. The rearrangement uses TRBV11-2 and TRBJ1-6, with D unresolved. Germline V CDR1 and CDR2: SGHAT, FQNNGV. The CDR3 runs to 14 residues. Trimming shortened V by 5 bases and J by 4 bases, and 9 bases separated the two germline ends.

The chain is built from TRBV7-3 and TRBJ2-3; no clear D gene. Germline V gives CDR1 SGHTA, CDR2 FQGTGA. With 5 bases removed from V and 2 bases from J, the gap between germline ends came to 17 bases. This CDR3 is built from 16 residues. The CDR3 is CASSPSSVRFTDTQYF. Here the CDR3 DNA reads TGTGCCAGCAGCCCCTCCTCCGTCAGGTTCACAGATACGCAGTATTTT.